The entry below describes one T cell receptor beta chain. The entry originates in a study of T-cell memory formation after mild COVID-19. Germline V gene lookup returns CDR1 LNHDA and CDR2 SQIVND (reference sequence). This CDR3 has 14 amino acids. The ends were cut back, 11 bases at V and 7 bases at J, with 21 bases in the middle. TCRdb re-called the 5' RACE reads through MiXCR, storing one row per CDR3 protein. The sample carries roughly 130,000 distinct CDR3 sequences, about 5.9% recorded once. The V and J genes are TRBV19 and TRBJ2-4; either TRBD1 or TRBD2 may supply D (5 bases each). The sequenced sample consisted of PBMCs or a T cell subset sorted from them (not recorded which). The clonotype comes from an adult woman who had mild COVID-19 (a few samples of this study predate the infection). Cell type and time point are not known. The CDR3 loop reads CACRTVPGANIQYF. The DNA of the CDR3 is TGTGCCTGCCGAACCGTTCCCGGGGCTAACATTCAGTACTTC.